Sequencing of this T cell receptor beta chain was carried out in a study of blood T cell repertoires in COVID-19. The repertoire was sequenced with immunoSEQ multiplex PCR; TCRdb's copy has only in-frame clones and lacks some. The data hold more than 400,000 clones, with 87% observed a single time. The sequence came from a woman between 18 and 30 years old who had recovered from COVID-19. Sequenced input: PBMCs or T cells enriched from blood (not recorded which).

CDR3 bases: TGTGCCAGCAGCTTGGACAGGGTGGGAAACACCATATATTTT. Translated, it gives CASSLDRVGNTIYF. J is TRBJ1-3 and V is TRBV5-5; weak D call: TRBD1 (6 bases). The CDR3 runs to 14 residues. The germline V gene has CDR1 SGHKS and CDR2 YYEKEE (reference sequence). The V and J ends lost 0 bases and 4 bases respectively, with 8 bases between them. The full variable domain, with the rest looked up from reference TRBV5-5 and TRBJ1-3, is DAGVTQSPTHLIKTRGQQVTLRCSPISGHKSVSWYQQVLGQGPQFIFQYYEKEERGRGNFPDRFSARQFPNYSSELNVNALLLGDSALYLCASSLDRVGNTIYFGEGSWLTVV.